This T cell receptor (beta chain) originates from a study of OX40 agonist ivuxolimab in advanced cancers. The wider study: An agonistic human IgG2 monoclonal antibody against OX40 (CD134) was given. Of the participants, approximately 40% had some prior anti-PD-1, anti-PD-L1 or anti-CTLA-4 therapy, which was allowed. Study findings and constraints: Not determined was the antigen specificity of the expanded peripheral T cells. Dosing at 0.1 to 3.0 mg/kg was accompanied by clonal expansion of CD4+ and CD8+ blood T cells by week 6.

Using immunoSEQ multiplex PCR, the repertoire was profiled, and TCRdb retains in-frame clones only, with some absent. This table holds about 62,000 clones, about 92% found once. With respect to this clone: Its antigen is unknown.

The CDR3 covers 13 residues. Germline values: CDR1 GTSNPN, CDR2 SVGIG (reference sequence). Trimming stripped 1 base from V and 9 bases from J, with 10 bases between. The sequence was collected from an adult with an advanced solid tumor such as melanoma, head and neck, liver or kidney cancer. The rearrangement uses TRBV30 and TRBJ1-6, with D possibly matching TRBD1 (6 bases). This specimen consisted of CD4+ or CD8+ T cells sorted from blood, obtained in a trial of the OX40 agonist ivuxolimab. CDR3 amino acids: CAWSEGVVSPLHF. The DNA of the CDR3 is TGTGCCTGGAGTGAGGGGGTTGTTTCACCCCTCCACTTT.